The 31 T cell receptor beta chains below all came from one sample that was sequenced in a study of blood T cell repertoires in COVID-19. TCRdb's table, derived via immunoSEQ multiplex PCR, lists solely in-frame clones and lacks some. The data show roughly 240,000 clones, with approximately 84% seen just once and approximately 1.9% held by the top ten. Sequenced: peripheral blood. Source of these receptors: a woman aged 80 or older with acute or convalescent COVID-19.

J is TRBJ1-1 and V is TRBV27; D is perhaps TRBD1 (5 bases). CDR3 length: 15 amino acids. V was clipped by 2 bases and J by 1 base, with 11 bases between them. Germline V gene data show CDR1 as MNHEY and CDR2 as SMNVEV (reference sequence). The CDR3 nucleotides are TGTGCCAGCAGTTTACGCCCCGGGGGGAACACTGAAGCTTTCTTT. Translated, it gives CASSLRPGGNTEAFF.

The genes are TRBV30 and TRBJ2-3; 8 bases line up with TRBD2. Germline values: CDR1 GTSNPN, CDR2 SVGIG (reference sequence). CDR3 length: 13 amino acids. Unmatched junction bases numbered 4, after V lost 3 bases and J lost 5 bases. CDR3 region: CAWSGRVGDTQYF. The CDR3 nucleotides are TGTGCCTGGAGCGGGAGGGTCGGAGATACGCAGTATTTT.

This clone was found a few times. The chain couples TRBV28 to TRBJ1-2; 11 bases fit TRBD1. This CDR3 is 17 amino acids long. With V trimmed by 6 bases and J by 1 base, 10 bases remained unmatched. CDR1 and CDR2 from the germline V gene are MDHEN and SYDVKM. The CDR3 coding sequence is TGTGCCAGCAGAACCTCCCCCGGGACAGGGGGTAACTATGGCTACACCTTC. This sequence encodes CASRTSPGTGGNYGYTF.

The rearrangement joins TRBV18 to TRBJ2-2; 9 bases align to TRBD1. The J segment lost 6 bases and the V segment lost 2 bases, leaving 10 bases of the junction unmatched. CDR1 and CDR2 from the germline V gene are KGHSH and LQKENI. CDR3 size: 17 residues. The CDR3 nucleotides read TGTGCCAGCTCACCAGTAATAACGGACAGGGGCCCCGGGGAGCTGTTTTTT. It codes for CASSPVITDRGPGELFF.

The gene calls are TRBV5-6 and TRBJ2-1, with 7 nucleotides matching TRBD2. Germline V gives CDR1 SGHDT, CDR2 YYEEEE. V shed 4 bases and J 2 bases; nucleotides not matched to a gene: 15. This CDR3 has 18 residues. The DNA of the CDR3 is TGTGCCAGCAGCGACGGTTGGATCCCAAGCGGGGCCTACAATGAGCAGTTCTTC. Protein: CASSDGWIPSGAYNEQFF.

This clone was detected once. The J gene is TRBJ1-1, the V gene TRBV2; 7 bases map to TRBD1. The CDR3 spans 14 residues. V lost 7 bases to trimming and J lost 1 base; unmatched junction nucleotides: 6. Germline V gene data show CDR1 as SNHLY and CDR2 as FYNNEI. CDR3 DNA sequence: TGTGCCAGCACCGTGACAGGGAAGAACACTGAAGCTTTCTTT. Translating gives CASTVTGKNTEAFF.

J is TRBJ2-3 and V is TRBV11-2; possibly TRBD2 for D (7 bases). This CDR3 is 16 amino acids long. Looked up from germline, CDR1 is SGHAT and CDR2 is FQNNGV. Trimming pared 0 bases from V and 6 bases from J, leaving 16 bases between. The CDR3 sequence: CASSLEGGARGDTQYF. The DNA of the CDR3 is TGTGCCAGCAGCTTAGAGGGGGGGGCCAGAGGGGATACGCAGTATTTT.

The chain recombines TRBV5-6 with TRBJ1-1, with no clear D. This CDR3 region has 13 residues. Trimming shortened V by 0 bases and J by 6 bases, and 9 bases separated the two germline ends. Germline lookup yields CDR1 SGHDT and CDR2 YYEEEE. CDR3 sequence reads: CASSLGRSAEAFF. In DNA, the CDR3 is TGTGCCAGCAGCTTGGGCAGGTCCGCTGAAGCTTTCTTT.

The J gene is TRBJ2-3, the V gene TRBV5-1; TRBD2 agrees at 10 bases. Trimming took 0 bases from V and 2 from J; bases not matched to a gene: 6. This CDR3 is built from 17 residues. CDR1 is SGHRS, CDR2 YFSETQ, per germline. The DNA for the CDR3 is TGCGCCAGCAGCTTGGTGGTAGCGGGGGGAACCACAGATACGCAGTATTTT. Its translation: CASSLVVAGGTTDTQYF.

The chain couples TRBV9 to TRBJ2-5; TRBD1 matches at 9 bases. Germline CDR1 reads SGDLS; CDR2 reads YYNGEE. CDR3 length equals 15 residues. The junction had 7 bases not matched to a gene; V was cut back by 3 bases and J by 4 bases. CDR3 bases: TGTGCCAGCAGCGCCCTACAGGGGGCATCAGAGACCCAGTACTTC. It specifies CASSALQGASETQYF.

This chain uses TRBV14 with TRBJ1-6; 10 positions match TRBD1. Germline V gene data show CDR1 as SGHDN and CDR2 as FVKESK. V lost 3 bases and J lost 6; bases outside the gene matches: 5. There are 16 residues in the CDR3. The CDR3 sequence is CASSQDRGLGNSPLHF. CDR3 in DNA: TGTGCCAGCAGCCAGGACAGGGGGTTGGGTAATTCACCCCTCCACTTT.

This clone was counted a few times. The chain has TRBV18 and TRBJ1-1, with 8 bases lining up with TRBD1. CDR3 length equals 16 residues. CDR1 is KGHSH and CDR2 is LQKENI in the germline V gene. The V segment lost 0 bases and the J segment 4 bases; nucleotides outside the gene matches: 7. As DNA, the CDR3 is TGTGCCAGCTCACCACCGTCCAGGGGGCGATTCACTGAAGCTTTCTTT. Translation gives CASSPPSRGRFTEAFF.

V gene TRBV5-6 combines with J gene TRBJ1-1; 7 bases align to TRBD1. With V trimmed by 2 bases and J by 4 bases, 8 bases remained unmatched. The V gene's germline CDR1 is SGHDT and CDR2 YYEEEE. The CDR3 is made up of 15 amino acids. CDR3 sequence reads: CASSLRGRGSTEAFF. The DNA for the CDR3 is TGTGCCAGCAGCTTAAGGGGGCGTGGGAGCACTGAAGCTTTCTTT.

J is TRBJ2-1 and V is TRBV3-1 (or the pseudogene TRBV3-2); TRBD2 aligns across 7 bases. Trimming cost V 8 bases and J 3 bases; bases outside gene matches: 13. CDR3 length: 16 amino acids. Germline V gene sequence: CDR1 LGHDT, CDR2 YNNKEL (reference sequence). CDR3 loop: CASGVSCTSDYNEQFF. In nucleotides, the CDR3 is TGTGCCAGCGGGGTTTCTTGCACTAGCGACTACAATGAGCAGTTCTTC.

CDR3 nucleotides: TGTGCCAGCAGCTTAGGCCGGGACAGGGCTGGAAACACCATATATTTT. This gives the protein CASSLGRDRAGNTIYF. The chain links TRBV7-2 to TRBJ1-3, with TRBD1 identical over 9 bases. Germline V gene lookup returns CDR1 SGHTA and CDR2 FQGNSA. V was pared by 1 base and J by 2 bases, with 3 bases of the junction left unmatched. The CDR3 length is 16 residues. The full variable domain, with the rest looked up from reference TRBV7-2 and TRBJ1-3, is GAGVSQSPSNKVTEKGKDVELRCDPISGHTALYWYRQSLGQGLEFLIYFQGNSAPDKSGLPSDRFSAERTGGSVSTLTIQRTQQEDSAVYLCASSLGRDRAGNTIYFGEGSWLTVV.

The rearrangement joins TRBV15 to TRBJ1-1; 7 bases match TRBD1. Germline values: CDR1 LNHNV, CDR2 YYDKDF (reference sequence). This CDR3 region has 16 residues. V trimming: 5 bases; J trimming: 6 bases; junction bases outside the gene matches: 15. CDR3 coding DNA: TGTGCCACCAGCCGTATGGGCGACAGGGTAAATTCTGAAGCTTTCTTT. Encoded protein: CATSRMGDRVNSEAFF.

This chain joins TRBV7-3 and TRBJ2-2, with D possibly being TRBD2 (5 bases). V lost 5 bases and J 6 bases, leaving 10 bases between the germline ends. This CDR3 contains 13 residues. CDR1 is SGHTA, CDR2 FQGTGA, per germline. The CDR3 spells CASSPREPGELFF. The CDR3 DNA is TGTGCCAGCAGCCCGAGGGAACCCGGGGAGCTGTTTTTT.

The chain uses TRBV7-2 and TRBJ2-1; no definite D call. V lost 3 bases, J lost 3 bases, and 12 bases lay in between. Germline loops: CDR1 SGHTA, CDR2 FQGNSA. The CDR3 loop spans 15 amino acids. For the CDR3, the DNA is TGTGCCAGCAGCTTGGAGAACTCCTACTACAATGAGCAGTTCTTC. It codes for CASSLENSYYNEQFF.

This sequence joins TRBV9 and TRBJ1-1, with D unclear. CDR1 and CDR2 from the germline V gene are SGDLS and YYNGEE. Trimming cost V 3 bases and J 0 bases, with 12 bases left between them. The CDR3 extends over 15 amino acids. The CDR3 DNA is TGTGCCAGCAGCGCCCTGCCGGGGATGAACACTGAAGCTTTCTTT. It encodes CASSALPGMNTEAFF.

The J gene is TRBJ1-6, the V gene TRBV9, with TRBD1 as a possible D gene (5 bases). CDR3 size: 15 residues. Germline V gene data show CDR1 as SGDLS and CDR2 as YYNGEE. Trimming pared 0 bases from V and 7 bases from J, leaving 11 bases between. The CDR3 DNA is TGTGCCAGCAGCGTAGGGGACTTACCCAATTCACCCCTCCACTTT. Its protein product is CASSVGDLPNSPLHF.

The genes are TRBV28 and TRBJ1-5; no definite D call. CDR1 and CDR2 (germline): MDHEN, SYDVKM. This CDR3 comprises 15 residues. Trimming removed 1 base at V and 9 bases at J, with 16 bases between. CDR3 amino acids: CASSLSSSGQWPQHF. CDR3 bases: TGTGCCAGCAGTTTATCATCTTCAGGCCAATGGCCCCAGCATTTT.

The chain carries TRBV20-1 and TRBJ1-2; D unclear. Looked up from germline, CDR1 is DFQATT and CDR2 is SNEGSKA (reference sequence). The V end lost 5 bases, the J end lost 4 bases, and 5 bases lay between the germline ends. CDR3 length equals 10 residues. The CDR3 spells CSAFVYGYTF. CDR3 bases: TGCAGTGCTTTCGTCTATGGCTACACCTTC.

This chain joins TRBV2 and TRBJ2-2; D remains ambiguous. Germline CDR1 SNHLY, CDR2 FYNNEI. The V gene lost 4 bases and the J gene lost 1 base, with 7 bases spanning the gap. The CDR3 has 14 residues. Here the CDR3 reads CASSVEMNTGELFF. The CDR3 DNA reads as TGTGCCAGCAGTGTAGAGATGAACACCGGGGAGCTGTTTTTT.

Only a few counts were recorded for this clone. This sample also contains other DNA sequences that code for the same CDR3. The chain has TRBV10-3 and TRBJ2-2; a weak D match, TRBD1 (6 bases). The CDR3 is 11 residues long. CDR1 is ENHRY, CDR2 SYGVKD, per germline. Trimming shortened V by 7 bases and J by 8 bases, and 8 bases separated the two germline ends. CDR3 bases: TGTGCCATCAAGGGGGAAGGGGAGCTGTTTTTT. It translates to CAIKGEGELFF.

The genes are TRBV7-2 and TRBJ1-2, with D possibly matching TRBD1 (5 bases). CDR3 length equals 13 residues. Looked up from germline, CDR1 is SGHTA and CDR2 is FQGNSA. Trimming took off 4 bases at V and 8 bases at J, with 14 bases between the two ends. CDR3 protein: CASSSGRSGGYTF. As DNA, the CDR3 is TGTGCCAGCAGCTCCGGACGGTCAGGGGGCTACACCTTC.

The CDR3 sequence is CASSLRRQSTDTQYF. The CDR3 nucleotides read TGTGCCAGCAGCTTACGAAGACAAAGCACAGATACGCAGTATTTT. The chain uses TRBV11-2 and TRBJ2-3, with no clear D. V shed 2 bases and J shed 0 bases, with 9 bases lying between them. The CDR3 has 15 amino acids. CDR1 SGHAT and CDR2 FQNNGV come from the germline V gene.

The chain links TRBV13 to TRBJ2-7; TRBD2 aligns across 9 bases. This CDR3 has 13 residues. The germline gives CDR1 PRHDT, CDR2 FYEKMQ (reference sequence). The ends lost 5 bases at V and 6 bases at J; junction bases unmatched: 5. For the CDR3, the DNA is TGTGCCAGCAGCCACCTAGCGGGGAGCGAGCAGTACTTC. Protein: CASSHLAGSEQYF.

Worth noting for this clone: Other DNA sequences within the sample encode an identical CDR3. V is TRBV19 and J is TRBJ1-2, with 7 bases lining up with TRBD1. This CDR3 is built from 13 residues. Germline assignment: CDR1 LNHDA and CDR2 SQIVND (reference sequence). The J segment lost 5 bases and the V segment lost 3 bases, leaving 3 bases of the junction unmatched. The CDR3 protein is CASSIGQDYGYTF. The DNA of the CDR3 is TGTGCCAGTAGTATCGGACAGGATTATGGCTACACCTTC.

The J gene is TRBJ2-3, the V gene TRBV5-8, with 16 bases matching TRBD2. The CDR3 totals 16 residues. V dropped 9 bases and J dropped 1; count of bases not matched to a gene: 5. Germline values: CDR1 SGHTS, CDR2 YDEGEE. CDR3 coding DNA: TGTGCCACCTCCGGGACTAGCGGGAGGGGCACAGATACGCAGTATTTT. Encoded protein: CATSGTSGRGTDTQYF.

In DNA form, the CDR3 reads TGTGCCAGTAGGCGAGACGGGGACAGTCAGCCCCAGCATTTT. It encodes CASRRDGDSQPQHF. V usage is TRBV19 and J usage is TRBJ1-5, with TRBD1 matching over 7 bases. The CDR3 is made up of 14 amino acids. V shed 6 bases, J shed 6 bases, and the junction held 8 bases outside the gene matches. Germline CDR1 and CDR2: LNHDA and SQIVND (reference sequence).

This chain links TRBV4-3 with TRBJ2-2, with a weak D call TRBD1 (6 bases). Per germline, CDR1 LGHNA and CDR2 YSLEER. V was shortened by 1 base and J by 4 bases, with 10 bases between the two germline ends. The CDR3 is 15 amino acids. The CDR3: CASSQGSGATGELFF. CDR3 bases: TGCGCCAGCAGCCAAGGTTCAGGGGCCACCGGGGAGCTGTTTTTT.